This T cell receptor (beta chain) was obtained from a study of regulatory T cells in long-lasting Graves disease. The germline V gene has CDR1 SEHNR and CDR2 FQNEAQ (reference sequence). The CDR3 extends over 17 amino acids. V shed 6 bases, J shed 3 bases, and the junction held 15 bases outside the gene matches. Both iRepertoire HTBI primers and Arm-PCR of CDR3 regions were used to build the TCR beta libraries. TCRdb used MiXCR to reprocess the multiplex PCR reads, holding one entry per CDR3 protein. The table lists a few hundred thousand distinct CDR3 sequences, approximately 12% of them singletons. Time point: newly diagnosed GD, antithyroid drugs for less than 3 months. RNA isolated from PBMCs was used to make the TCR library. Clinicians diagnosed Graves' disease using American Thyroid Association guidelines. This clonotype was picked up many times. This sample was shared with a second study, whose subject was T cells in Graves' hyperthyroidism and ophthalmopathy.

V usage is TRBV7-9 and J usage is TRBJ1-2; 8 bases are shared with TRBD1. The material sequenced was peripheral blood mononuclear cells (PBMCs), taken at new diagnosis, from a patient treated with antithyroid drugs. This clonotype was sampled from a woman younger than 35 with Graves disease. The CDR3 here is CASSAIRGPESYYGYTF. The DNA for the CDR3 is TGTGCCAGCAGTGCGATCAGGGGGCCCGAGTCGTACTATGGCTACACCTTC. The entire variable domain, with the rest obtained from reference TRBV7-9 and TRBJ1-2, is as follows: DTGVSQNPRHKITKRGQNVTFRCDPISEHNRLYWYRQTLGQGPEFLTYFQNEAQLEKSRLLSDRFSAERPKGSFSTLEIQRTEQGDSAMYLCASSAIRGPESYYGYTFGSGTRLTVV.